The rows below give T cell receptor beta chains drawn from one sample of a study of blood T cell repertoires in COVID-19. Libraries were prepared by immunoSEQ multiplex PCR; TCRdb keeps only in-frame clonotypes and omits some of them. Here the sample spans around 270,000 clones, 88% being singletons. The sequenced material came from PBMCs or T cells enriched from blood (not recorded which). These receptors originate from a woman aged 40 to 50 who had been exposed to COVID-19. CDR3s include the opening cysteine and the closing phenylalanine or tryptophan. Fields, in order: clone size, CDR3 length, V gene, D gene, J gene, CDR3 DNA, CDR3 protein. A D gene is named only where the DNA matches it firmly. Clone size appears in some rows only: once, few, many, or a class for an expanded clone.

>few|13|TRBV7-6|.|TRBJ1-1
TGTGCCAGCAGCTTCACAGGTCAGGGTGAAGCTTTCTTT
CASSFTGQGEAFF
>.|17|TRBV9|.|TRBJ2-6
TGTGCCAGCAGCACTAGACAGGCGAACTCTGGGGCCAACGTCCTGACTTTC
CASSTRQANSGANVLTF
>.|14|TRBV5-1|.|TRBJ2-5
TGCGCCAGCAGCTTGGGACAGCACCAAGAGACCCAGTACTTC
CASSLGQHQETQYF
>.|13|TRBV7-8|.|TRBJ1-2
TGTGCCAGCAGCTTACAGGGTGTCTATGGCTACACCTTC
CASSLQGVYGYTF
>once|17|TRBV5-3|TRBD1|TRBJ2-5
TGTGCCAGAAGCTTGTTAGGCCGGACAGGGTGTGGAGAGACCCAGTACTTC
CARSLLGRTGCGETQYF
>once|16|TRBV19|.|TRBJ2-3
TGTGCCAGTAGTATAGGAGCTAACCCGATCACAGATACGCAGTATTTT
CASSIGANPITDTQYF
>few|17|TRBV11-2|.|TRBJ1-1
TGTGCCAGCAGCTTGGTGACCTGGTTCAGGCAGGACACTGAAGCTTTCTTT
CASSLVTWFRQDTEAFF
>.|16|TRBV28|.|TRBJ1-2
TGTGCCAGCAGCCCGCCCGAGAGGGAGCAGTACTATGGCTACACCTTC
CASSPPEREQYYGYTF
>.|16|TRBV19|.|TRBJ1-1
TGTGCCAGTAGTTCACCCTCAGACAGGTTTAACACTGAAGCTTTCTTT
CASSSPSDRFNTEAFF
>.|13|TRBV19|.|TRBJ1-6
TGTGCCACCACGGGAGAAATTAATTCACCCCTCCACTTT
CATTGEINSPLHF
>.|14|TRBV6-5|.|TRBJ1-4
TGTGCCAGCAGAGATACAGGCTTTGGCGAAAAACTGTTTTTT
CASRDTGFGEKLFF
>.|17|TRBV11-3|.|TRBJ2-1
TGTGCCAGCAGCTTCCTCCGGAGGCAGGCCACCGGCAATGAGCAGTTCTTC
CASSFLRRQATGNEQFF
>.|15|TRBV5-1|.|TRBJ1-4
TGTGCCAGCAGCCCGAGGGCCTCAACTAATGAAAAACTGTTTTTT
CASSPRASTNEKLFF